This T cell receptor beta chain derives from a study of blood T cell repertoires in COVID-19. Study information: Samples representing acute and convalescent COVID-19 were sourced from the United States, Italy and Spain. PBMCs, B-cell-depleted T cells, or T cells were the source of the cDNA or gDNA that made up the material.

The repertoire was sequenced with immunoSEQ multiplex PCR; TCRdb's copy has only in-frame clones and lacks some. This sample carries some 120,000 clones, around four fifths of them seen once, and the ten largest clones take 25%. The receptor was isolated from a human donor in a cohort sampled during active COVID-19. What was sequenced was peripheral blood.

CDR3 region: CASSSDETAAGTQYF. The CDR3 DNA reads TGTGCCAGCAGCTCCGACGAGACGGCGGCCGGGACCCAGTACTTC. The chain combines TRBV7-8 with TRBJ2-5; D gene unclear. Trimming pared 4 bases from V and 7 bases from J, leaving 19 bases between. Per the germline V gene, CDR1 is SGHVS and CDR2 is FQNEAQ. The length of the CDR3 is 15 residues.